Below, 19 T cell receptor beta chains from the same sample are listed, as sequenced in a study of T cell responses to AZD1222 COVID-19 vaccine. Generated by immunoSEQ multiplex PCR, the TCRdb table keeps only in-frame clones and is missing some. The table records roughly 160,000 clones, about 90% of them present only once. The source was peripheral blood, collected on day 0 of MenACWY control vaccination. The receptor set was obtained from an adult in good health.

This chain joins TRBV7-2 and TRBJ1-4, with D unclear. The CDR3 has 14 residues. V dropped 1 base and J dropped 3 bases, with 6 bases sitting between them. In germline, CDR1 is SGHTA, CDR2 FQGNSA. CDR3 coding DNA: TGTGCCAGCAGCTTAGGTCCGGCTAATGAAAAACTGTTTTTT. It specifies CASSLGPANEKLFF.

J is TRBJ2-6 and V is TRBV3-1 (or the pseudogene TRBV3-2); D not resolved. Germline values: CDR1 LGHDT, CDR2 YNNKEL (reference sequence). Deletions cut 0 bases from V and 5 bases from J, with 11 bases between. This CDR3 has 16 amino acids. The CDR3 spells CASSQDHLERANVLTF. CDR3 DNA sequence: TGTGCCAGCAGCCAAGATCATCTGGAGCGGGCCAACGTCCTGACTTTC.

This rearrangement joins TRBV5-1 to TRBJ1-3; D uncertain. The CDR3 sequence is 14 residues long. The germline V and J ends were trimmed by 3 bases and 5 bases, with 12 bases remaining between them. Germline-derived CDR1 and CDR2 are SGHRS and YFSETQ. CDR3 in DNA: TGCGCCAGCAGCTCGGACGGGCTGAGAAACACCATATATTTT. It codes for CASSSDGLRNTIYF.

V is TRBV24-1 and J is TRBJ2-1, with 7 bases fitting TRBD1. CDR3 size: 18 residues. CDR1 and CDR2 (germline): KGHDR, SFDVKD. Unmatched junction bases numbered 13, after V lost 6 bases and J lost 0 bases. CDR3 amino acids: CATSSTIFRDSSYNEQFF. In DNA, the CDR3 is TGTGCCACCAGTTCTACTATATTCCGGGACAGCTCCTACAATGAGCAGTTCTTC.

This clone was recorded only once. The CDR3 here is CASSPGTMNTEAFF. The CDR3 DNA reads TGTGCCAGCAGCCCTGGGACCATGAACACTGAAGCTTTCTTT. The V gene is TRBV14, the J gene TRBJ1-1; D perhaps matches TRBD1 (5 bases). Germline CDR1 SGHDN, CDR2 FVKESK. Trimming shortened V by 4 bases and J by 0 bases, and 9 bases separated the two germline ends. CDR3 length: 14 amino acids.

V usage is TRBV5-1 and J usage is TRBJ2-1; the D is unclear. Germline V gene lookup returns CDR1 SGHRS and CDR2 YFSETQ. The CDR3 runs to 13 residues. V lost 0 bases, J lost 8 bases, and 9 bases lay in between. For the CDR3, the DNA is TGCGCCAGCAGCTTGGCTCTTAAGGATGAGCAGTTCTTC. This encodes CASSLALKDEQFF.

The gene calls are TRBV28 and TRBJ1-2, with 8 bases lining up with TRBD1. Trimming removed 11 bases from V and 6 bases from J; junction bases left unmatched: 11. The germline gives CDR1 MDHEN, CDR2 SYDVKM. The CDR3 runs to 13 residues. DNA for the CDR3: TGTGCCGTCCTCCCCACAGGGGGTCATGGCTACACCTTC. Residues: CAVLPTGGHGYTF.

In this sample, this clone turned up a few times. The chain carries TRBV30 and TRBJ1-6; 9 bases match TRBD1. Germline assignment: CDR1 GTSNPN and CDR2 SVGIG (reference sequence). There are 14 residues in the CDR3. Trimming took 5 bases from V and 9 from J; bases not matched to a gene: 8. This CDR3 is CAWWTGVSGSPLHF. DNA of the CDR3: TGTGCCTGGTGGACAGGGGTGAGTGGTTCACCCCTCCACTTT.

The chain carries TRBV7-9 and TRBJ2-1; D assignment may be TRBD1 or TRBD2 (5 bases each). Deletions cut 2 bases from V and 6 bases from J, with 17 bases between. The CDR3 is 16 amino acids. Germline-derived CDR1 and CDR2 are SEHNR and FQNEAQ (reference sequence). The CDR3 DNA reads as TGTGCCAGCAGCTTAAGTCAAACGGGGACCTCCAATGAGCAGTTCTTC. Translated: CASSLSQTGTSNEQFF.

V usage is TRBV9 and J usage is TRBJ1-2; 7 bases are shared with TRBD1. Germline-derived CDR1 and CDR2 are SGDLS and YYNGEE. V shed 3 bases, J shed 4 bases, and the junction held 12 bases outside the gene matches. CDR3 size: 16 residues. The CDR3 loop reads CASSEHYRGAGYGYTF. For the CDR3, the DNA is TGTGCCAGCAGCGAACACTACAGGGGTGCGGGCTATGGCTACACCTTC.

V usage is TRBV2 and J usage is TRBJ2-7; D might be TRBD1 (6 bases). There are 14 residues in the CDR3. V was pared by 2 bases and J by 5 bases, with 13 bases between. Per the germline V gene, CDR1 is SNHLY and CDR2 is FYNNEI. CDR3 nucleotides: TGTGCCAGCAGTGAAATTACAGGGCAAAACGAGCAGTACTTC. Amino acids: CASSEITGQNEQYF.

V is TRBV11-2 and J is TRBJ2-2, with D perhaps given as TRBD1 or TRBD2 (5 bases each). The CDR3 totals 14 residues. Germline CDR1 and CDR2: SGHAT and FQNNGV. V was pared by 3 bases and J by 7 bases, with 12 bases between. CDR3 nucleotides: TGTGCCAGCAGCTTTCAGGGTCGGGGCGGGGAGCTGTTTTTT. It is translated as CASSFQGRGGELFF.

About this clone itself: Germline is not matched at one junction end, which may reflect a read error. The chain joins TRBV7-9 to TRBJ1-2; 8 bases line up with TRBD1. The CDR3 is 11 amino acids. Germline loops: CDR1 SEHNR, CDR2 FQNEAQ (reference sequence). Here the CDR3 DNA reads TGTGCCAGCTCTCAGACAGGGGAGTTTCCCTTC. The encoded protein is CASSQTGEFPF.

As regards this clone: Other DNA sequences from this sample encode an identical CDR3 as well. The CDR3 sequence is CASSLRGEAFF. The CDR3 DNA sequence: TGTGCCAGCAGCCTTAGGGGGGAAGCTTTCTTT. The V and J genes are TRBV12-3 or TRBV12-4 and TRBJ1-1, with a weak D call TRBD1 (6 bases). V lost 6 bases and J lost 8, with 10 bases in between. The CDR3 contains 11 residues.

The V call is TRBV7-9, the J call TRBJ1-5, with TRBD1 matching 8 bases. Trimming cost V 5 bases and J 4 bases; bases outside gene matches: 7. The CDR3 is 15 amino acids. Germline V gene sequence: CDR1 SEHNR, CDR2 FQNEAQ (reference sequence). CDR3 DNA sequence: TGTGCCAGCAGCCCCGGACAGGGCCCTAATCAGCCCCAGCATTTT. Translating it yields CASSPGQGPNQPQHF.

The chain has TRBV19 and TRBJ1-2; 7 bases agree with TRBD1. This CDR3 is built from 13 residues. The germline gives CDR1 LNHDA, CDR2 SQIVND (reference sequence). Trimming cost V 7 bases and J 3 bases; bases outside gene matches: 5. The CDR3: CASIHRGDYGYTF. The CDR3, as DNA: TGTGCCAGTATTCACAGGGGTGACTATGGCTACACCTTC.

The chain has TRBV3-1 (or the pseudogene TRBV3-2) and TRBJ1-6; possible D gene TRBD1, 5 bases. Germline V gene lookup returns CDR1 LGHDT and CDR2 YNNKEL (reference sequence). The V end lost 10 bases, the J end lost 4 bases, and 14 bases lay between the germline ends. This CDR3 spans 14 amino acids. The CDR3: CATRDLSYNSPLHF. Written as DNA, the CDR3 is TGTGCCACCCGGGACCTTTCATATAATTCACCCCTCCACTTT.

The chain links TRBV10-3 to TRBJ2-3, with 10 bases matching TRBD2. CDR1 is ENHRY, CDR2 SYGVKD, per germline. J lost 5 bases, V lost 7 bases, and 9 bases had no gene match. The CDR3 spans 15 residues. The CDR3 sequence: CAIKAAGGPEDTQYF. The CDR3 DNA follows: TGTGCCATCAAAGCAGCGGGAGGGCCGGAAGATACGCAGTATTTT.

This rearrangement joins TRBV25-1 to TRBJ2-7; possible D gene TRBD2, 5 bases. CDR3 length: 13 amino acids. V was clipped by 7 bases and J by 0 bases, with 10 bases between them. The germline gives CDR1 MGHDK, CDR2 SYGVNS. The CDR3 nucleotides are TGTGCCAGCACCGGAGGCGACTCCTACGAGCAGTACTTC. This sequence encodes CASTGGDSYEQYF.